This entry concerns a single T cell receptor (beta chain). The target antigen is unknown. Repertoires were generated with immunoSEQ multiplex PCR, while TCRdb's copy carries only in-frame clones and drops some. The table shows 2 million to 2.5 million clones, with approximately 96% occurring only once. The sample comes from a study of shared clonotypes between healthy human individuals. Among the donors, all were Caucasian adults who lived in Nashville, Tennessee. V shed 4 bases, J shed 4 bases, and the junction held 7 bases outside the gene matches. CDR1 and CDR2 (germline): GTSNPN, SVGIG (reference sequence). This CDR3 is 14 amino acids long. Overall study findings and caveats: The represented genetic and exposure-history diversity was limited by the small number of donors. The expectation was that sequencing depth would affect clonotype sharing among donors.

The chain uses TRBV30 and TRBJ1-1; 9 bases agree with TRBD1. Source material: naive CD4+ T cells sorted from blood. The subset is: CD45RA+ positively selected. The receptor was isolated from a man between 18 and 29 years old in good health. The CDR3 here is CAWILQGAGTEAFF. The CDR3, as DNA: TGTGCCTGGATTCTACAGGGGGCCGGCACTGAAGCTTTCTTT. Based on the CDR3 plus reference TRBV30 and TRBJ1-1, the full variable domain is SQTIHQWPATLVQPVGSPLSLECTVEGTSNPNLYWYRQAAGRGLQLLFYSVGIGQISSEVPQNLSASRPQDRQFILSSKKLLLSDSGFYLCAWILQGAGTEAFFGQGTRLTVV.